Below are 32 T cell receptor beta chains sequenced from a single sample in a study of T cells in Graves' hyperthyroidism and ophthalmopathy. Using RNA transcripts as the source, TCR beta CDR3 regions were amplified. The TCR CDR3 first-round RT-PCR relied on the HTBI primer set. TCRdb reprocessed the multiplex PCR reads via MiXCR and lists one record per CDR3 protein. This repertoire shows hundreds of thousands of distinct CDR3 sequences, roughly a sixth found once; its top ten account for 2.5% to 4%. The sequencing sample was made of blood. Every receptor here comes from a middle-aged woman with Graves' ophthalmopathy.

This clonotype was seen many times. CDR3 sequence: CSARKQGANTEAFF. The CDR3 coding sequence is TGCAGTGCTAGGAAACAGGGTGCAAACACTGAAGCTTTCTTT. The gene calls are TRBV20-1 and TRBJ1-1; D perhaps matches TRBD1 (6 bases). The V gene lost 3 bases and the J gene lost 2 bases, with 13 bases spanning the gap. The CDR3 loop spans 14 amino acids. Germline lookup yields CDR1 DFQATT and CDR2 SNEGSKA (reference sequence).

This clonotype was detected ten times or more. The chain uses TRBV20-1 and TRBJ2-6, with a tentative D call TRBD1 (6 bases). V was shortened by 5 bases and J by 0 bases, with 11 bases between the two germline ends. The CDR3 is 15 residues long. Germline V gives CDR1 DFQATT, CDR2 SNEGSKA (reference sequence). The chain's CDR3 is CSAPDSFSGANVLTF. The CDR3 nucleotides are TGCAGTGCTCCGGACAGCTTCTCTGGGGCCAACGTCCTGACTTTC.

This clonotype appeared once. This sequence joins TRBV7-9 and TRBJ2-7, with a weak D call TRBD2 (6 bases). CDR3 length: 13 amino acids. Germline V gene sequence: CDR1 SEHNR, CDR2 FQNEAQ (reference sequence). Trimming stripped 4 bases from V and 5 bases from J, with 12 bases between. CDR3 protein: CASSSTGGDEQYF. CDR3 coding DNA: TGTGCCAGCAGCTCTACGGGCGGGGACGAGCAGTACTTC.

V usage is TRBV2 and J usage is TRBJ2-3; no reliable D call. Deletions cut 7 bases from V and 2 bases from J, with 10 bases between. Germline CDR1 is SNHLY and CDR2 is FYNNEI. CDR3 size: 13 residues. This CDR3 reads CASNKEFTDTQYF. DNA for the CDR3: TGTGCCAGCAACAAGGAGTTCACAGATACGCAGTATTTT.

This rearrangement joins TRBV20-1 to TRBJ2-5; perhaps TRBD2 as D (6 bases). CDR1 DFQATT and CDR2 SNEGSKA come from the germline V gene (reference sequence). Trimming took off 4 bases at V and 2 bases at J, with 11 bases between the two ends. The CDR3 totals 13 residues. The CDR3 DNA follows: TGCAGTGCTACTCGGGACTTACAAGAGACCCAGTACTTC. It yields the protein CSATRDLQETQYF.

Remarks on this clonotype: A much larger clone lies a single base off, so this may be a read error. As DNA, the CDR3 is TGTACCAGCAGCCCCGGGACTAGCGATTACACAGATACGCAGTATTTT. Its translation is CTSSPGTSDYTDTQYF. The chain has TRBV12-3 or TRBV12-4 and TRBJ2-3; 10 bases agree with TRBD2. The CDR3 totals 16 residues.

In the case of this clonotype: One base away lies a much larger clone, so this may be a sequencing read error. The chain carries TRBV12-3 or TRBV12-4 and TRBJ1-1, with 7 bases that match TRBD1. The CDR3 extends over 15 amino acids. CDR3 amino acids: CASSDYRGGLAEALF. In nucleotides, the CDR3 is TGTGCCAGCAGTGACTACAGGGGCGGACTGGCTGAAGCTCTCTTT.

This clonotype has just a few counts. V and J are TRBV10-3 and TRBJ2-1; 11 positions match TRBD2. The CDR3 contains 15 residues. Germline V gene data show CDR1 as ENHRY and CDR2 as SYGVKD. V dropped 3 bases and J dropped 7; count of bases not matched to a gene: 5. The CDR3 protein is CAISEVLAGENEQFF. The CDR3 coding sequence is TGTGCCATCAGTGAAGTACTAGCGGGAGAGAATGAGCAGTTCTTC.

V usage is TRBV28 and J usage is TRBJ2-1; 9 nucleotides line up with TRBD1. V was clipped by 6 bases and J by 1 base; unmatched bases: 7. Germline V CDR1 and CDR2: MDHEN, SYDVKM. The CDR3 totals 16 residues. The CDR3 protein is CASSNPGTGSYNEQFF. CDR3 nucleotides: TGTGCCAGCAGCAACCCCGGGACAGGGTCCTACAATGAGCAGTTCTTC.

Ten or more counts support this clonotype. The genes are TRBV6-2 or TRBV6-3 and TRBJ2-7; D not certain. The germline V and J ends were trimmed by 1 base and 1 base, with 11 bases remaining between them. The V gene's germline CDR1 is MNHEY and CDR2 SVGEGT. CDR3 size: 15 residues. CDR3 residues: CASSYWGPWSYEQYF. CDR3 nucleotide sequence: TGTGCCAGCAGTTACTGGGGTCCCTGGTCCTACGAGCAGTACTTC.

In this sample, this clonotype turned up many times. This chain links TRBV2 with TRBJ2-5; weak D call: TRBD2 (6 bases). Trimming removed 2 bases at V and 2 bases at J, with 12 bases between. Germline loops: CDR1 SNHLY, CDR2 FYNNEI. The CDR3 loop spans 15 amino acids. In DNA form, the CDR3 reads TGTGCCAGCAGTGAAAGGCTAGCGCCTCAAGAGACCCAGTACTTC. Translated: CASSERLAPQETQYF.

The rearrangement links TRBV5-1 to TRBJ2-1; TRBD2 aligns across 9 bases. Germline CDR1 reads SGHRS; CDR2 reads YFSETQ. V lost 7 bases, J lost 5 bases, and 13 bases stayed unmatched. This CDR3 has 16 residues. CDR3 sequence reads: CASQLFSGSVDNEQFF. The CDR3 DNA follows: TGCGCCAGCCAGCTATTTAGCGGGAGTGTGGACAATGAGCAGTTCTTC.

This clonotype has ten or more counts. CDR3 loop: CASSPSSGTGGNEQYF. The CDR3 DNA reads as TGTGCCAGCAGTCCAAGTTCCGGGACAGGGGGCAACGAGCAGTACTTC. The V and J genes are TRBV28 and TRBJ2-7; 12 nucleotides agree with TRBD1. This CDR3 is built from 16 residues. Trimming at V came to 5 bases and at J to 5 bases, leaving 10 bases not matched to a gene. The germline V gene encodes CDR1 MDHEN and CDR2 SYDVKM.

The chain carries TRBV4-1 and TRBJ1-5; D may be TRBD1 (6 bases). Per the germline V gene, CDR1 is MGHRA and CDR2 is YSYEKL. Trimming took off 1 base at V and 6 bases at J, with 10 bases between the two ends. The CDR3 covers 14 residues. This CDR3 is CASSQAGAGQPQHF. The DNA for the CDR3 is TGCGCCAGCAGCCAAGCAGGGGCGGGTCAGCCCCAGCATTTT.

Only a few counts were recorded for this clonotype. The chain couples TRBV9 to TRBJ2-1; 11 nucleotides line up with TRBD2. J gave up 8 bases and V 5 bases, and 9 bases lay outside the gene matches. CDR1 and CDR2 (germline): SGDLS, YYNGEE. The CDR3 is 15 residues long. CDR3 sequence: CASSQTSGRWDEQFF. The CDR3 DNA sequence: TGTGCCAGCAGTCAAACTAGCGGGAGATGGGATGAGCAGTTCTTC.

This clonotype was recorded at least ten times. J is TRBJ2-7 and V is TRBV12-3 or TRBV12-4; D uncertain. The V end was cut by 3 bases, the J end by 7 bases, with 13 bases between. This CDR3 is 13 amino acids long. CDR3 region: CASSFGHPGEQYF. The DNA of the CDR3 is TGTGCCAGCAGTTTTGGGCACCCCGGGGAGCAGTACTTC.

Points on this clonotype: The junction does not match germline at one end; this may be a read error. The chain couples TRBV29-1 to TRBJ1-1; 7 bases agree with TRBD1. CDR1 and CDR2 (germline): SQVTM, ANQGSEA. The CDR3 spans 13 residues. For the CDR3, the DNA is TGCAGCGCTGAAAAGCAGGGGGTCACTGAAGCTTTCTTT. Translating it yields CSAEKQGVTEAFF. Full variable domain (missing parts from reference TRBV29-1 and TRBJ1-1): SAVISQKPSRDICQRGTSLTIQCQVDSQVTMMFWYRQQPGQSLTLIATANQGSEATYESGFVIDKFPISRPNLTFSTLTVSNMSPEDSSIYLCSAEKQGVTEAFFGQGTRLTVV.

At least ten counts were recorded for this clonotype. The V gene is TRBV20-1, the J gene TRBJ2-5; TRBD2 matches 11 bases. There are 13 residues in the CDR3. V shed 4 bases, J shed 2 bases, and the junction held 0 bases outside the gene matches. Germline V CDR1 and CDR2: DFQATT, SNEGSKA (reference sequence). The CDR3 DNA reads as TGCAGTGCTACTAGCGGGGGGCAAGAGACCCAGTACTTC. Protein product: CSATSGGQETQYF.

This chain's CDR3 is CSARTGTSSYNEQFF. The CDR3 bases are TGCAGTGCTAGAACCGGGACTAGTTCCTACAATGAGCAGTTCTTC. This sequence joins TRBV20-1 and TRBJ2-1; TRBD2 agrees at 8 bases. Germline CDR1 is DFQATT and CDR2 is SNEGSKA (reference sequence). Unmatched junction bases numbered 4, after V lost 2 bases and J lost 1 base. The CDR3 has 15 amino acids.

This clonotype was detected ten times or more. The chain links TRBV7-3 to TRBJ2-3; possible D gene TRBD1, 7 bases. Germline CDR1 SGHTA, CDR2 FQGTGA. Trimming pared 5 bases from V and 4 bases from J, leaving 16 bases between. CDR3 length: 15 amino acids. The CDR3, as DNA: TGTGCCAGCAGCGACGGCGGGACAGCGGCAGATACGCAGTATTTT. Its translation is CASSDGGTAADTQYF.

This clonotype was observed many times. This rearrangement joins TRBV2 to TRBJ2-1; weak D call: TRBD2 (5 bases). The CDR3 consists of 14 residues. With 6 bases removed from V and 3 bases from J, the gap between germline ends came to 12 bases. Germline-derived CDR1 and CDR2 are SNHLY and FYNNEI. In nucleotides, the CDR3 is TGTGCCAGCAGCATTACCGGGGTCTACAATGAGCAGTTCTTC. Encoded protein: CASSITGVYNEQFF.

This clonotype came up many times. This chain joins TRBV2 and TRBJ1-2, with a tentative D call TRBD1 (6 bases). The CDR3 totals 13 residues. Germline V gene sequence: CDR1 SNHLY, CDR2 FYNNEI. Trimming removed 3 bases from V and 6 bases from J, with 11 bases in between. Written as DNA, the CDR3 is TGTGCCAGCAGTGAGTTCAGGGGCGATGGCTACACCTTC. As protein: CASSEFRGDGYTF.

This clonotype was seen more than once but under ten times. The V gene is TRBV5-1, the J gene TRBJ2-5; 9 bases line up with TRBD1. The junction had 7 bases not matched to a gene; V was cut back by 4 bases and J by 3 bases. Germline loops: CDR1 SGHRS, CDR2 YFSETQ. The CDR3 has 15 amino acids. In nucleotides, the CDR3 is TGCGCCAGCAGCGCACGGACAGGGGCAGAAGAGACCCAGTACTTC. Protein sequence: CASSARTGAEETQYF.

This clonotype was counted at least ten times. V usage is TRBV6-1 and J usage is TRBJ2-5; TRBD2 matches 10 bases. The CDR3 is 14 amino acids. Looked up from germline, CDR1 is MNHNS and CDR2 is SASEGT. J was trimmed by 3 bases and V by 6 bases; bases with no gene match: 4. CDR3 sequence: CASRTSGYEETQYF. DNA for the CDR3: TGTGCCAGCAGGACTAGCGGGTACGAAGAGACCCAGTACTTC.

About this clonotype itself: With a much larger clone just one base away, this may be a read error. The chain recombines TRBV5-1 with TRBJ2-3; 8 bases align to TRBD2. Germline V gene data show CDR1 as SGHRS and CDR2 as YFSETQ. Trimming cost V 7 bases and J 8 bases; bases outside gene matches: 18. The CDR3 is 16 residues long. CDR3 region: CASGSLAGAGEATQYF. In nucleotides, the CDR3 is TGCGCCAGCGGTTCTTTGGCAGGAGCGGGAGAAGCTACGCAGTATTTT.

This clonotype showed up many times. V is TRBV27 and J is TRBJ2-3, with 9 bases matching TRBD2. Germline V lookup: CDR1 MNHEY, CDR2 SMNVEV (reference sequence). V gave up 7 bases and J gave up 3 bases; unmatched junction bases: 8. CDR3 size: 15 residues. The CDR3 spells CASIQAGGRTDTQYF. CDR3 DNA sequence: TGTGCCAGCATACAAGCGGGGGGCAGGACAGATACGCAGTATTTT.

The table lists this clonotype with many counts. The rearrangement joins TRBV19 to TRBJ2-7; 7 nucleotides line up with TRBD2. This CDR3 is 15 amino acids long. V shed 7 bases, J shed 1 base, and the junction held 10 bases outside the gene matches. Germline CDR1 is LNHDA and CDR2 is SQIVND (reference sequence). CDR3 coding DNA: TGTGCCAGTATGGGAGCGGGAAGGGGATCCTACGAGCAGTACTTC. Translation gives CASMGAGRGSYEQYF.

This clonotype was seen ten or more times. The chain carries TRBV28 and TRBJ1-5, with 9 positions matching TRBD1. CDR3 size: 15 residues. Germline V lookup: CDR1 MDHEN, CDR2 SYDVKM. J was trimmed by 6 bases and V by 2 bases; bases with no gene match: 5. The CDR3 here is CASSLTGGAGQPQHF. As DNA, the CDR3 is TGTGCCAGCAGTTTAACAGGGGGCGCGGGTCAGCCCCAGCATTTT.

This chain uses TRBV20-1 with TRBJ2-7, with TRBD1 matching 9 bases. Germline CDR1 is DFQATT and CDR2 is SNEGSKA (reference sequence). V dropped 3 bases and J dropped 2; count of bases not matched to a gene: 11. The CDR3 loop spans 16 amino acids. The CDR3 sequence is CSASSGQGIATYEQYF. In nucleotides, the CDR3 is TGCAGTGCTAGCTCCGGACAGGGGATAGCGACCTACGAGCAGTACTTC.

The chain combines TRBV30 with TRBJ2-2; unclear D gene. The CDR3 length is 13 residues. Trimming removed 0 bases at V and 4 bases at J, with 6 bases between. From germline, CDR1 is GTSNPN and CDR2 SVGIG (reference sequence). Written as DNA, the CDR3 is TGTGCCTGGAGTGTTTTAACCACCGGGGAGCTGTTTTTT. It is translated as CAWSVLTTGELFF.

This clonotype was seen repeatedly, ten times or more. The chain links TRBV2 to TRBJ1-1; D gene unclear. V was trimmed by 5 bases and J by 0 bases, leaving 7 bases between them. CDR1 is SNHLY and CDR2 is FYNNEI in the germline V gene. This CDR3 has 13 amino acids. The CDR3 nucleotides read TGTGCCAGCAGTAAGGAACTGAACACTGAAGCTTTCTTT. It translates to CASSKELNTEAFF.

This clonotype was recorded many times. Given a much more abundant clone one base away, this may be a read error. The V and J genes are TRBV27 and TRBJ2-3; a weak D match, TRBD2 (6 bases). V shed 6 bases and J shed 1 base, with 11 bases lying between them. The CDR3 sequence is 14 residues long. In germline, CDR1 is MNHEY, CDR2 SMNVEV (reference sequence). The CDR3 region has the DNA TGTGCCAGCAGGGGCCCGGGAGGCACAGATACGCAGTATTTT. It yields the protein CASRGPGGTDTQYF.